The following is a T cell receptor (beta chain) sequence with its context. Its antigen is as yet unknown. Only in-frame clones appear in the TCRdb table, and some are missing; sequencing was by immunoSEQ multiplex PCR. The sample shows 60,000 to 100,000 clones, approximately 90% of them seen only once. This specimen comes from a study of T cell responses to AZD1222 COVID-19 vaccine. Overall study findings and caveats: Among the donors, most were white British and more were female, and clonal diversity was possibly underestimated. Spike-wide coverage was observed for vaccine-associated CD4 TCRs, with dominant responses at 160-218 and 743-854. Spike-specific TCR breadth and depth went up after people got two AZD1222 doses. It was only after the peak T cell response that any repertoires were sampled.

This CDR3 region has 19 residues. This chain links TRBV21-1 with TRBJ1-5. TRBV21-1 represents a pseudogene. The TCR originated in an adult in good health. The input for sequencing was peripheral blood, taken on day 0 of AZD1222 vaccination. The CDR3 DNA is TGTGCCAGCAGCAAAGTTGTCCGGTTTTGGTCGTATAGCAATCAGCCCCAGCATTTT. It encodes CASSKVVRFWSYSNQPQHF.